A single sample is the source of the 8 T cell receptor beta chains below, sequenced in a study of graft-versus-host responses after intestinal transplantation. Graft tissue processing released intraepithelial and lamina propria lymphocytes. TCRdb's copy holds only in-frame clones and misses some; the assay was immunoSEQ multiplex PCR. The sample lists some 40,000 clones; around 87% were seen once. The source material was ileum tissue, sampled approximately 210 days after intestinal transplant. Receptor source: a human patient who received an intestinal transplant, so some T cells may come from the graft donor.

CDR3 protein: CASSLNRVTEAFF. The DNA of the CDR3 is TGTGCCAGCAGTTTAAACAGGGTTACTGAAGCTTTCTTT. The rearrangement uses TRBV6-5 and TRBJ1-1; possibly TRBD1 for D (6 bases). The CDR3 spans 13 residues. CDR1 MNHEY and CDR2 SVGAGI come from the germline V gene. V lost 4 bases and J lost 5, with 11 bases in between.

The CDR3 bases are TGTGCCAGCAGCTTAGTCGGGGGGCAGGAGACCCAGTACTTC. Residues: CASSLVGGQETQYF. The J gene is TRBJ2-5, the V gene TRBV7-9; D is possibly TRBD2 (7 bases). Trimming pared 1 base from V and 5 bases from J, leaving 11 bases between. CDR3 length: 14 amino acids. Germline CDR1 SEHNR, CDR2 FQNEAQ (reference sequence).

This rearrangement joins TRBV27 to TRBJ1-1; TRBD1 might be the D (5 bases). The ends were cut back, 6 bases at V and 5 bases at J, with 7 bases in the middle. From germline, CDR1 is MNHEY and CDR2 SMNVEV (reference sequence). The CDR3 is 11 amino acids. CDR3 residues: CASSTGTEAFF. The CDR3 coding sequence is TGTGCCAGCAGCACAGGAACTGAAGCTTTCTTT.

The chain carries TRBV5-5 and TRBJ2-1, with D possibly being TRBD2 (6 bases). This CDR3 comprises 15 residues. Germline CDR1 reads SGHKS; CDR2 reads YYEKEE (reference sequence). The V gene lost 3 bases and the J gene lost 5 bases, with 15 bases spanning the gap. The CDR3 DNA reads as TGTGCCAGCAGCTGGTGGGGGAGCGGGCACAATGAGCAGTTCTTC. Amino acid sequence: CASSWWGSGHNEQFF.

V and J are TRBV4-1 and TRBJ1-3; D uncertain. Germline CDR1 MGHRA, CDR2 YSYEKL. V was pared by 1 base and J by 2 bases, with 12 bases between. This CDR3 has 16 amino acids. The DNA of the CDR3 is TGCGCCAGCAGCCAAGTCGTGGGGTCTGCTGGAAACACCATATATTTT. Translated, it gives CASSQVVGSAGNTIYF.

The chain uses TRBV18 and TRBJ2-1, with D perhaps matching TRBD1 or TRBD2 (5 bases each). The CDR3 has 14 residues. V was trimmed by 2 bases and J by 7 bases, leaving 12 bases between them. Germline V lookup: CDR1 KGHSH, CDR2 LQKENI. CDR3 sequence reads: CASSPIGTKNEQFF. CDR3 bases: TGTGCCAGCTCACCAATCGGGACGAAAAATGAGCAGTTCTTC.

V gene TRBV4-1 combines with J gene TRBJ2-1; perhaps TRBD2 as D (5 bases). CDR1 and CDR2 (germline): MGHRA, YSYEKL. Trimming stripped 8 bases from V and 5 bases from J, with 13 bases between. The CDR3 is 13 amino acids. The CDR3 reads CASSGEGNNEQFF. The DNA for the CDR3 is TGCGCCAGCTCCGGCGAGGGAAACAATGAGCAGTTCTTC.

This clone was seen a few times. The chain combines TRBV28 with TRBJ2-3, with 12 bases aligning to TRBD1. V lost 5 bases and J lost 7; bases outside the gene matches: 4. There are 14 residues in the CDR3. The V gene's germline CDR1 is MDHEN and CDR2 SYDVKM. CDR3 residues: CASSRDRGRYTQYF. The DNA for the CDR3 is TGTGCCAGCAGTCGGGACAGGGGGCGGTATACGCAGTATTTT.